The next 20 T cell receptor beta chains were all read from a single sample in a study of shared T cell receptors in the human thymus. Generated by immunoSEQ multiplex PCR, the TCRdb table keeps only in-frame clones and is missing some. Of some 660,000 clones in the sample, over 75% were seen once. These sequences were also reported in another study, on human thymus T cells.

Sequenced: thymocytes. These receptors were obtained from a boy under three years old with a congenital heart defect.

The chain has TRBV7-2 and TRBJ2-5; 12 bases are a match to TRBD2. The J call is in doubt because the DNA end fits TRBJ2-7 better. The CDR3 totals 19 residues. Germline-derived CDR1 and CDR2 are SGHTA and FQGNSA. The CDR3 DNA follows: TGTGCCAGCAGCCTCCGACTAGCGGGAGAAATTCCGGGGTCCTACGAGCAGTACTTC. Encoded protein: CASSLRLAGEIPGSYEQYF.

CDR3 nucleotides: TGTGCCAGCAGCTTAGAGCTCTCTCGACAGGGGAGGGCTGGAAACACCATATATTTT. Translating gives CASSLELSRQGRAGNTIYF. The chain couples TRBV7-9 to TRBJ1-3; 8 positions match TRBD1. The CDR3 loop spans 19 amino acids. V lost 1 base to trimming and J lost 2 bases; unmatched junction nucleotides: 13. Germline V gene lookup returns CDR1 SEHNR and CDR2 FQNEAQ (reference sequence).

The table lists this clone with a count of one. This rearrangement joins TRBV18 to TRBJ1-6; weak D call: TRBD1 (6 bases). From germline, CDR1 is KGHSH and CDR2 LQKENI. This CDR3 spans 15 amino acids. The ends were cut back, 0 bases at V and 10 bases at J, with 13 bases in the middle. The CDR3 DNA is TGTGCCAGCTCACCACCGAGCCAGGGGAAGTCACCCCTCCACTTT. Translation: CASSPPSQGKSPLHF.

The chain uses TRBV27 and TRBJ2-7, with TRBD1 identical over 9 bases. After removal of 5 bases from V and 7 bases from J, the junction contained 15 bases not matched to a gene. Germline lookup yields CDR1 MNHEY and CDR2 SMNVEV (reference sequence). This CDR3 is built from 16 residues. The CDR3 DNA reads TGTGCCAGCAGTAGTCGGGACAGGGAAACACCTACTGAGCAGTACTTC. Protein product: CASSSRDRETPTEQYF.

The gene calls are TRBV7-4 and TRBJ1-4, with a tentative D call TRBD1 (5 bases). CDR1 is SGHVT and CDR2 is SQSDAQ in the germline V gene. V was trimmed by 7 bases and J by 8 bases, leaving 17 bases between them. The CDR3 is 14 amino acids. The CDR3: CASTYWGGKEKLFF. The CDR3 region has the DNA TGTGCCAGCACCTATTGGGGGGGAAAGGAAAAACTGTTTTTT.

This clone was counted once. The CDR3 spells CASSLGSEREMTDTQYF. CDR3 DNA: TGTGCCAGCAGCTTAGGGTCTGAACGGGAGATGACAGATACGCAGTATTTT. This rearrangement joins TRBV11-3 to TRBJ2-3, with D perhaps matching TRBD2 (6 bases). Germline CDR1 reads SGHNT; CDR2 reads YENEEA. Trimming stripped 1 base from V and 3 bases from J, with 17 bases between. There are 17 residues in the CDR3.

The CDR3 coding sequence is TGTGCCAGCAGCTCTTGGACAGGGCGGGCCAAAAACATTCAGTACTTC. Protein sequence: CASSSWTGRAKNIQYF. The V call is TRBV5-4, the J call TRBJ2-4, with 8 bases that match TRBD1. The ends lost 3 bases at V and 1 base at J; junction bases unmatched: 6. Germline values: CDR1 SGHNT, CDR2 YYREEE (reference sequence). CDR3 length: 16 residues.

V and J are TRBV5-1 and TRBJ2-1; perhaps TRBD1 as D (6 bases). The length of the CDR3 is 19 residues. Germline-derived CDR1 and CDR2 are SGHRS and YFSETQ. The V gene lost 3 bases and the J gene lost 3 bases, with 25 bases spanning the gap. The CDR3 region is CASSSRYSADRSLYNEQFF. CDR3 bases: TGCGCCAGCAGCTCACGATACTCTGCTGACAGGAGTCTCTACAATGAGCAGTTCTTC.

The chain carries TRBV5-1 and TRBJ1-2; TRBD1 is a possible D gene (6 bases). The CDR3 is made up of 12 amino acids. The V end lost 4 bases, the J end lost 2 bases, and 6 bases lay between the germline ends. Per the germline V gene, CDR1 is SGHRS and CDR2 is YFSETQ. The CDR3 reads CASSTGNYGYTF. The CDR3 coding sequence is TGCGCCAGCAGCACAGGGAACTATGGCTACACCTTC.

This sequence joins TRBV5-8 and TRBJ2-7, with 8 bases aligning to TRBD1. Germline V gives CDR1 SGHTS, CDR2 YDEGEE. This CDR3 spans 18 amino acids. After removal of 5 bases from V and 3 bases from J, the junction contained 19 bases not matched to a gene. The CDR3 region has the DNA TGTGCCAGCAGATCCGACAGGGGAGAACTTTTACCTCACTACGAGCAGTACTTC. It encodes CASRSDRGELLPHYEQYF.

The J gene is TRBJ2-5, the V gene TRBV5-1; 10 bases agree with TRBD1. Germline CDR1 and CDR2: SGHRS and YFSETQ. This CDR3 is built from 15 residues. Unmatched junction bases numbered 8, after V lost 4 bases and J lost 5 bases. The CDR3 DNA follows: TGCGCCAGCAGCCACCAGACAGGGGGCAGGGAGACCCAGTACTTC. It encodes CASSHQTGGRETQYF.

This clone was seen only once. The chain has TRBV5-1 and TRBJ2-3, with TRBD2 identical over 7 bases. The germline gives CDR1 SGHRS, CDR2 YFSETQ. This CDR3 is 16 amino acids long. Unmatched junction bases numbered 12, after V lost 4 bases and J lost 4 bases. The CDR3 DNA follows: TGCGCCAGCAGCAAGACTAGCCAGTCAGAGGCAGATACGCAGTATTTT. This sequence encodes CASSKTSQSEADTQYF.

V is TRBV11-2 and J is TRBJ2-3, with D tentatively TRBD1 (5 bases). Trimming removed 0 bases from V and 3 bases from J, with 13 bases in between. The CDR3 length is 16 residues. Per germline, CDR1 SGHAT and CDR2 FQNNGV. The CDR3: CASSLEGRDVTDTQYF. The CDR3 bases are TGTGCCAGCAGCTTAGAAGGCAGGGATGTGACAGATACGCAGTATTTT.

The chain uses TRBV5-4 and TRBJ1-1; 10 nucleotides agree with TRBD1. Germline V gene data show CDR1 as SGHNT and CDR2 as YYREEE (reference sequence). V lost 3 bases and J lost 1; bases outside the gene matches: 9. The CDR3 runs to 17 residues. This CDR3 reads CASSSYWTGGWNTEAFF. DNA of the CDR3: TGTGCCAGCAGCTCATACTGGACAGGGGGTTGGAACACTGAAGCTTTCTTT.

V is TRBV27 and J is TRBJ2-7; D is possibly TRBD1 (6 bases). This CDR3 is 14 amino acids long. Trimming shortened V by 8 bases and J by 0 bases, and 14 bases separated the two germline ends. CDR1 and CDR2 from the germline V gene are MNHEY and SMNVEV (reference sequence). The CDR3 protein is CASGLRDNSYEQYF. CDR3 in DNA: TGTGCCAGCGGACTCCGGGACAACTCCTACGAGCAGTACTTC.

The CDR3 DNA sequence: TGTGCCAGCGGCGGGGCGGCACAGGGGGCGCAGGGTCAAGAGACCCAGTACTTC. Its protein is CASGGAAQGAQGQETQYF. The chain links TRBV28 to TRBJ2-5; 9 bases align to TRBD1. The CDR3 consists of 18 residues. Germline values: CDR1 MDHEN, CDR2 SYDVKM. With V trimmed by 8 bases and J by 2 bases, 18 bases remained unmatched. Full variable domain (remainder filled in from reference TRBV28 and TRBJ2-5): DVKVTQSSRYLVKRTGEKVFLECVQDMDHENMFWYRQDPGLGLRLIYFSYDVKMKEKGDIPEGYSVSREKKERFSLILESASTNQTSMYLCASGGAAQGAQGQETQYFGPGTRLLVL.

This clone was observed a single time. The V gene is TRBV28, the J gene TRBJ2-1, with a weak D call TRBD1 (5 bases). This CDR3 is 13 amino acids long. Germline V gene data show CDR1 as MDHEN and CDR2 as SYDVKM. Trimming stripped 6 bases from V and 4 bases from J, with 10 bases between. The CDR3 region has the DNA TGTGCCAGCAGCCCGGACACTTACAATGAGCAGTTCTTC. Its translation: CASSPDTYNEQFF. Full variable domain (rest looked up from reference TRBV28 and TRBJ2-1): DVKVTQSSRYLVKRTGEKVFLECVQDMDHENMFWYRQDPGLGLRLIYFSYDVKMKEKGDIPEGYSVSREKKERFSLILESASTNQTSMYLCASSPDTYNEQFFGPGTRLTVL.

The chain uses TRBV5-5 and TRBJ1-2; TRBD1 matches at 11 bases. The germline V gene has CDR1 SGHKS and CDR2 YYEKEE (reference sequence). The CDR3 has 14 residues. The V and J ends lost 2 bases and 8 bases, in that order; junction bases with no gene match: 5. The CDR3 coding sequence is TGTGCCAGCAGCTTATTGGACAGGGGGCGCGGCTACACCTTC. This translates into CASSLLDRGRGYTF.

The V gene is TRBV19, the J gene TRBJ1-6; D perhaps matches TRBD1 (6 bases). Trimming removed 3 bases at V and 5 bases at J, with 14 bases between. The CDR3 contains 16 residues. The V gene's germline CDR1 is LNHDA and CDR2 SQIVND (reference sequence). CDR3 bases: TGTGCCAGTAGTATTCGGGACACCTCAGATAATTCACCCCTCCACTTT. It specifies CASSIRDTSDNSPLHF.

CDR3 in amino acids: CAWSVPGTGSYEQYF. The CDR3, as DNA: TGTGCCTGGAGTGTACCCGGGACAGGCTCCTACGAGCAGTACTTC. The gene calls are TRBV30 and TRBJ2-7, with 8 nucleotides matching TRBD1. Germline V CDR1 and CDR2: GTSNPN, SVGIG (reference sequence). The CDR3 spans 15 residues. Germline trimming cut 0 bases from V and 0 bases from J; bases unmatched to any gene: 4.